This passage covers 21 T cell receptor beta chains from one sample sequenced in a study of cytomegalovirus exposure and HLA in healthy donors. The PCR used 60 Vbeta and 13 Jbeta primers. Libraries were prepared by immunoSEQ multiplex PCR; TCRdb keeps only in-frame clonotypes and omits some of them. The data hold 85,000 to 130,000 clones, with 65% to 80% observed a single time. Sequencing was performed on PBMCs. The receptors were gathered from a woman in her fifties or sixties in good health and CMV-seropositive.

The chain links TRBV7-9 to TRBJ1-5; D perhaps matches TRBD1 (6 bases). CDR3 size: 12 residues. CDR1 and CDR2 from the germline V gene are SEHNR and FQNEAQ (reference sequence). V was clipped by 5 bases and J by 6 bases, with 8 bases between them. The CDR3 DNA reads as TGTGCCAGCAGCCCAGGGGCTCAGCCCCAGCATTTT. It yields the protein CASSPGAQPQHF. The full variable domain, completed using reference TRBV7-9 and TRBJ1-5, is DTGVSQNPRHKITKRGQNVTFRCDPISEHNRLYWYRQTLGQGPEFLTYFQNEAQLEKSRLLSDRFSAERPKGSFSTLEIQRTEQGDSAMYLCASSPGAQPQHFGDGTRLSIL.

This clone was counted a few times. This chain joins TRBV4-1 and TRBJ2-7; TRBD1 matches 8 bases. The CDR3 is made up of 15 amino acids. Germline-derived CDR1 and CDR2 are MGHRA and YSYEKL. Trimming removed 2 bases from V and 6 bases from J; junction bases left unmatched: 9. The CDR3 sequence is CASSQTGAGGIEQYF. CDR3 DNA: TGCGCCAGCAGCCAAACGGGGGCAGGGGGCATCGAGCAGTACTTC.

In DNA, the CDR3 is TGCGCCAGCAGCTTGGAGCAGGGGGCGGATGGCTACACCTTC. It specifies CASSLEQGADGYTF. The rearrangement joins TRBV5-1 to TRBJ1-2; 8 bases agree with TRBD1. Germline V CDR1 and CDR2: SGHRS, YFSETQ. This CDR3 has 14 amino acids. Unmatched junction bases numbered 4, after V lost 0 bases and J lost 6 bases. The whole variable domain, filled in from reference TRBV5-1 and TRBJ1-2, reads KAGVTQTPRYLIKTRGQQVTLSCSPISGHRSVSWYQQTPGQGLQFLFEYFSETQRNKGNFPGRFSGRQFSNSRSEMNVSTLELGDSALYLCASSLEQGADGYTFGSGTRLTVV.

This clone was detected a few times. This CDR3 reads CASNPFSPNTEAFF. Written as DNA, the CDR3 is TGTGCCAGCAACCCTTTTAGCCCTAACACTGAAGCTTTCTTT. The V call is TRBV9, the J call TRBJ1-1, with unresolved D. The germline V gene encodes CDR1 SGDLS and CDR2 YYNGEE. This CDR3 has 14 amino acids. V dropped 6 bases and J dropped 2 bases, with 14 bases sitting between them.

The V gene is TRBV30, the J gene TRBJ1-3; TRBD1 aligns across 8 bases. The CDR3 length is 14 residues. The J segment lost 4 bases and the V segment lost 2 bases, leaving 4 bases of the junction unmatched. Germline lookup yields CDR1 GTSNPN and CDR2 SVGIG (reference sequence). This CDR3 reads CAWSTGTGGNTIYF. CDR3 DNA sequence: TGTGCCTGGAGTACGGGGACAGGAGGAAACACCATATATTTT.

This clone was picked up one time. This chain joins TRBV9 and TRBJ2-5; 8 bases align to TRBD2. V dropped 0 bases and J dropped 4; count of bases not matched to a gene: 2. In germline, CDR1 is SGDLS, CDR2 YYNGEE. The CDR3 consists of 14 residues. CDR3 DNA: TGTGCCAGCAGCGTAGAACGGGGGGGAGAGACCCAGTACTTC. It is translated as CASSVERGGETQYF. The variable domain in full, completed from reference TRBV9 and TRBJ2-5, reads DSGVTQTPKHLITATGQRVTLRCSPRSGDLSVYWYQQSLDQGLQFLIQYYNGEERAKGNILERFSAQQFPDLHSELNLSSLELGDSALYFCASSVERGGETQYFGPGTRLLVL.

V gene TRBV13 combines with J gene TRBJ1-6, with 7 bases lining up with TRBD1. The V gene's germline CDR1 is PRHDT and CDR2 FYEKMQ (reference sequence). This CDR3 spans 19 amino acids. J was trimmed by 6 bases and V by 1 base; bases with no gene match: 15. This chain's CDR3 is CASSLVQQGLHTGNSPLHF. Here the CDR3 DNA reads TGTGCCAGCAGCTTAGTCCAACAGGGGCTTCACACGGGTAATTCACCCCTCCACTTT. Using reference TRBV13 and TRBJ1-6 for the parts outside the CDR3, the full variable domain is AAGVIQSPRHLIKEKRETATLKCYPIPRHDTVYWYQQGPGQDPQFLISFYEKMQSDKGSIPDRFSAQQFSDYHSELNMSSLELGDSALYFCASSLVQQGLHTGNSPLHFGNGTRLTVT.

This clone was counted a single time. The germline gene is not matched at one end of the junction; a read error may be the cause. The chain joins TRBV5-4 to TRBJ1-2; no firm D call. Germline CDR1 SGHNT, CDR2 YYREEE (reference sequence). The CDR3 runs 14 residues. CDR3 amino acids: CASSLAGMLYGYTF. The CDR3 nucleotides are TGTGCCAGCAGTTTGGCCGGGATGCTTTATGGCTACACCTTC.

The CDR3 is CASSLTSGEAFF. The CDR3 DNA follows: TGTGCCAGCAGCTTAACTTCCGGTGAAGCTTTCTTT. This sequence joins TRBV7-3 and TRBJ1-1, with D unresolved. CDR3 size: 12 residues. The V and J ends lost 0 bases and 7 bases respectively, with 6 bases between them. CDR1 is SGHTA and CDR2 is FQGTGA in the germline V gene.

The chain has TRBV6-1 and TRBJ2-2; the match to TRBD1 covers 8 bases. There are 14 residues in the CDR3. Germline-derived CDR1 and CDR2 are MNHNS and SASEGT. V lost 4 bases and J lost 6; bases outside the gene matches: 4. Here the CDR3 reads CASSVQQGAGELFF. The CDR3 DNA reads TGTGCCAGCAGTGTCCAACAGGGGGCCGGGGAGCTGTTTTTT.

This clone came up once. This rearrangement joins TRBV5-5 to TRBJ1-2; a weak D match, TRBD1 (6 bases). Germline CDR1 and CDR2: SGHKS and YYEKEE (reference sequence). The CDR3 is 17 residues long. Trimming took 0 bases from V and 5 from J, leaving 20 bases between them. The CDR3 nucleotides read TGTGCCAGCAGCTTGGCCATAACCTCGGGGCAGGGGTATGGCTACACCTTC. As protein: CASSLAITSGQGYGYTF. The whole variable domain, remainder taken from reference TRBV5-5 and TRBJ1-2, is DAGVTQSPTHLIKTRGQQVTLRCSPISGHKSVSWYQQVLGQGPQFIFQYYEKEERGRGNFPDRFSARQFPNYSSELNVNALLLGDSALYLCASSLAITSGQGYGYTFGSGTRLTVV.

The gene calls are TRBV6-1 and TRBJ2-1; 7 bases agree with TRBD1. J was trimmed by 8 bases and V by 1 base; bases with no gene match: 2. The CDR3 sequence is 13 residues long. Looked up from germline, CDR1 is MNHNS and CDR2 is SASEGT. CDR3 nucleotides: TGTGCCAGCAGTGAAGACAGGGGAGATGAGCAGTTCTTC. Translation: CASSEDRGDEQFF.

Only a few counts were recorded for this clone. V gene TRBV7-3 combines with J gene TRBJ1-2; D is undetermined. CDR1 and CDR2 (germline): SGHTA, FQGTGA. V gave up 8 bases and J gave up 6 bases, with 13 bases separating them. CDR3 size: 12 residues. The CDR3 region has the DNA TGTGCCAGCGCCCCAGGAAATGATGGCTACACCTTC. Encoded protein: CASAPGNDGYTF. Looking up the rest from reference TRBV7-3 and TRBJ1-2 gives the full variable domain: GAGVSQTPSNKVTEKGKYVELRCDPISGHTALYWYRQSLGQGPEFLIYFQGTGAADDSGLPNDRFFAVRPEGSVSTLKIQRTERGDSAVYLCASAPGNDGYTFGSGTRLTVV.

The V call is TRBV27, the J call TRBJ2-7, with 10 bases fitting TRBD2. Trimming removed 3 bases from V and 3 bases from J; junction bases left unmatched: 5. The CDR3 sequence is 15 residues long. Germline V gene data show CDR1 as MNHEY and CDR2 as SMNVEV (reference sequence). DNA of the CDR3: TGTGCCAGCAGTTTTCTGGGACTAGCGCTCTACGAGCAGTACTTC. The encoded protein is CASSFLGLALYEQYF.

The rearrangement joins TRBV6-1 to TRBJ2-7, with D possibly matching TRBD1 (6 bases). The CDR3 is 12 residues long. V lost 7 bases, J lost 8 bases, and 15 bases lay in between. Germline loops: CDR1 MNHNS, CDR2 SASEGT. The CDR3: CASTQVGDKQYF. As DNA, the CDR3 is TGTGCCAGCACCCAGGTTGGGGACAAGCAGTACTTC.

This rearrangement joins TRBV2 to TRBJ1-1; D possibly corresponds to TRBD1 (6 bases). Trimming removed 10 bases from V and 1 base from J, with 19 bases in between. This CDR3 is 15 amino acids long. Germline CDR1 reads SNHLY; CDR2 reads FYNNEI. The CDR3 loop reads CAKYDQDRPNTEAFF. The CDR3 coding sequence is TGTGCCAAGTATGATCAGGACAGACCGAACACTGAAGCTTTCTTT.

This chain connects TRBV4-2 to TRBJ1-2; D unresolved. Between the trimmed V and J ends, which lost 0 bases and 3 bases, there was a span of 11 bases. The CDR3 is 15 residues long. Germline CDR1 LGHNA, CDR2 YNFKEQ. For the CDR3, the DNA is TGTGCCAGCAGCCAAGAGGGAGGCCGGCACTATGGCTACACCTTC. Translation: CASSQEGGRHYGYTF.

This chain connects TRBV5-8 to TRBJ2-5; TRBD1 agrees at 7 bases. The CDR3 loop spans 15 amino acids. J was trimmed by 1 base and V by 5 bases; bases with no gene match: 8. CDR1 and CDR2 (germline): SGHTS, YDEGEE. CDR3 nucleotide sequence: TGTGCCAGCAGTAATTCCCGACAGGGCCAAGAGACCCAGTACTTC. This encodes CASSNSRQGQETQYF.

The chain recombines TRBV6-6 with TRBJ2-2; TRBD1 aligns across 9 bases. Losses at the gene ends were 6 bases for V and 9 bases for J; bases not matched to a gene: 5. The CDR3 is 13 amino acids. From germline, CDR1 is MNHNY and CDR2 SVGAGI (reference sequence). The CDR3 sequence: CASRPQGAWELFF. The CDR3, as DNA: TGTGCCAGCAGACCACAGGGGGCTTGGGAGCTGTTTTTT.

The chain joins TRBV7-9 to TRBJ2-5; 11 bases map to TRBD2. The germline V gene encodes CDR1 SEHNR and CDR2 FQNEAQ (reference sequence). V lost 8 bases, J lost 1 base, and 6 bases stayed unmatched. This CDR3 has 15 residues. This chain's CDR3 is CASWGTSGGQETQYF. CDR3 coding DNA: TGTGCCAGCTGGGGGACTAGCGGAGGCCAAGAGACCCAGTACTTC. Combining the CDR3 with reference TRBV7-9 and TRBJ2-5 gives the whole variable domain DTGVSQNPRHKITKRGQNVTFRCDPISEHNRLYWYRQTLGQGPEFLTYFQNEAQLEKSRLLSDRFSAERPKGSFSTLEIQRTEQGDSAMYLCASWGTSGGQETQYFGPGTRLLVL.

CDR3 region: CAWGLAGAFDEQFF. In DNA, the CDR3 is TGTGCCTGGGGACTAGCGGGGGCCTTTGATGAGCAGTTCTTC. This rearrangement joins TRBV30 to TRBJ2-1; the match to TRBD2 covers 13 bases. With V trimmed by 5 bases and J by 8 bases, 6 bases remained unmatched. Per germline, CDR1 GTSNPN and CDR2 SVGIG (reference sequence). This CDR3 spans 14 amino acids.